This T cell receptor (beta chain) was identified during a study of blood T cell repertoires in COVID-19. Study-level information: Sites across the United States, Italy and Spain contributed samples from acute and convalescent COVID-19. Sources were T cells, B-cell-depleted T cells, or PBMCs; the material itself was cDNA or gDNA.

Authors' data handling: Amplifying reference gene primers gave estimates of nucleated cell counts. The data were produced by immunoSEQ multiplex PCR, yet TCRdb's version contains in-frame clones alone and is incomplete. The V and J calls and clone size were taken over from that table, and D and trimming were inferred from the DNA. There are hundreds of thousands of clones in the sample; around 82% occur only once, and around 7.8% lies in the top ten. Looked up from germline, CDR1 is LNHDA and CDR2 is SQIVND (reference sequence). The V segment lost 5 bases and the J segment 5 bases; nucleotides outside the gene matches: 6. The length of the CDR3 is 15 residues.

The clonotype comes from a human donor in a cohort sampled during active COVID-19. This chain uses TRBV19 with TRBJ2-5, with TRBD1 identical over 12 bases. Sequencing was performed on peripheral blood. The CDR3 loop reads CASSLGTGGRETQYF. In DNA form, the CDR3 reads TGTGCCAGTAGTTTGGGGACAGGGGGCCGGGAGACCCAGTACTTC.